This T cell receptor (beta chain) was recorded in a study of CD8 T cells in Susac syndrome. The authors reverse transcribed roughly 0.5 to 1 ug RNA with random hexamers. The authors amplified TCR beta CDR3 across 54 Vbeta and 13 Jbeta using immunoSEQ multiplex PCR. MiXCR, applied by TCRdb to the immunoSEQ multiplex PCR reads, yields one record per CDR3 protein. This table has tens of thousands of distinct CDR3 sequences, 93% appearing once. CD8+ and CD4+ T cells from blood underwent TCR beta sequencing. FACS was used to enrich TEMRA cells, whereas the CD8+ and CD4+ T cells were obtained by negative isolation. Germline V gene lookup returns CDR1 KGHDR and CDR2 SFDVKD. V gave up 2 bases and J gave up 4 bases, with 17 bases separating them. The CDR3 is 17 residues long.

This chain uses TRBV24-1 with TRBJ2-1, with unresolved D. Source material: CD8+ T cells from PBMCs. The receptor was derived from a human donor in good health. The CDR3 nucleotides read TGTGCCACCAGTGATTCGTCTCGAGACAATACGTACAATGAGCAGTTCTTC. It yields the protein CATSDSSRDNTYNEQFF.